A selection of T cell receptor beta chains follows, all from one sample in a study of cytomegalovirus exposure and HLA in healthy donors. The assay was immunoSEQ multiplex PCR, and TCRdb's table has in-frame clones only and misses some. The sample table includes 70,000 to 80,000 clones. Sequenced: PBMCs. The receptor set was obtained from a man aged 40-49 years in good health and CMV-seronegative. CDR3s include the opening cysteine and the closing phenylalanine or tryptophan. Each record gives: J gene, clone size, D gene, V gene, CDR3 protein, CDR3 DNA. D genes are given only for firm matches. Only part of the rows carry a size: once, few, many, or a class if the clone is expanded.

TRBJ2-1	.	.	TRBV18	CASSPPGGEQFF	TGTGCCAGCTCACCACCAGGCGGAGAGCAGTTCTTC
TRBJ2-1	.	TRBD1	TRBV5-1	CASSLGDRGPSEQFF	TGCGCCAGCAGCTTGGGGGACAGGGGGCCGTCTGAGCAGTTCTTC
TRBJ2-5	.	.	TRBV15	CATSRVGVGETQYF	TGTGCCACCAGCAGAGTCGGTGTCGGAGAGACCCAGTACTTC
TRBJ2-1	.	TRBD1	TRBV6-5	CASSTGTAYNEQFF	TGTGCCAGCAGTACCGGGACAGCCTACAATGAGCAGTTCTTC
TRBJ2-7	.	.	TRBV7-9	CASSSLGGEQYF	TGTGCCAGCAGCTCGCTGGGGGGCGAGCAGTACTTC
TRBJ2-2	.	.	TRBV18	CASSPHNNGELFF	TGTGCCAGCTCACCTCACAATAACGGGGAGCTGTTTTTT
TRBJ1-2	.	.	TRBV2	CASREDSYGYTF	TGTGCCAGCAGGGAAGACAGTTATGGCTACACCTTC
TRBJ1-6	.	.	TRBV9	CASSETINSPLHF	TGTGCCAGCAGCGAGACTATAAATTCACCCCTCCACTTT
TRBJ2-7	.	.	TRBV5-1	CASSLDTGTVSYEQYF	TGCGCCAGCAGCTTGGATACCGGGACTGTCTCCTACGAGCAGTACTTC
TRBJ2-2	.	.	TRBV5-4	CASSLAGNTGELFF	TGTGCCAGCAGCCTGGCAGGGAACACCGGGGAGCTGTTTTTT
TRBJ1-5	.	.	TRBV19	CASSISGVGQPQHF	TGTGCCAGTAGTATCAGCGGGGTGGGTCAGCCCCAGCATTTT
TRBJ2-3	.	.	TRBV6-4	CASSDEAGQHTDTQYF	TGTGCCAGCAGTGACGAAGCGGGACAACACACAGATACGCAGTATTTT
TRBJ2-7	.	TRBD1	TRBV30	CAWSDRDEQYF	TGTGCCTGGAGCGACAGGGACGAGCAGTACTTC
TRBJ1-2	.	.	TRBV19	CASGGSTLLMGYTF	TGTGCCAGTGGGGGCTCGACACTACTGATGGGCTACACCTTC
TRBJ1-1	.	.	TRBV19	CASSYWRDFGATNTEAFF	TGTGCCAGTAGTTACTGGCGGGATTTCGGGGCTACGAACACTGAAGCTTTCTTT
TRBJ2-7	.	TRBD2	TRBV7-2	CASSSGSGVYEQYF	TGTGCCAGCAGCTCAGGTAGCGGGGTCTACGAGCAGTACTTC
TRBJ2-7	.	.	TRBV30	CAWSLTGNEQYF	TGTGCCTGGAGTCTGACAGGCAACGAGCAGTACTTC
TRBJ1-1	.	.	TRBV9	CASSAPGGINTEAFF	TGTGCCAGCAGCGCCCCTGGGGGGATAAACACTGAAGCTTTCTTT
TRBJ1-5	.	.	TRBV6-1	CASLAGLHNQPQHF	TGTGCCAGCTTAGCAGGGCTCCACAATCAGCCCCAGCATTTT
TRBJ2-1	.	TRBD1	TRBV5-1	CASRITGTGANEQFF	TGCGCCAGTAGGATAACCGGGACAGGGGCCAATGAGCAGTTCTTC
TRBJ1-1	.	.	TRBV7-9	CASSPLGMNTEAFF	TGTGCCAGCAGCCCTCTCGGGATGAACACTGAAGCTTTCTTT
TRBJ1-5	.	.	TRBV28	CASISRVQPQHF	TGTGCCAGCATCTCCAGGGTTCAGCCCCAGCATTTT
TRBJ2-2	.	TRBD1	TRBV25-1	CASSRTGNTGELFF	TGTGCCAGCAGTCGGACAGGAAACACCGGGGAGCTGTTTTTT
TRBJ2-1	.	TRBD1	TRBV7-2	CASSLDSGTGGGEQFF	TGTGCCAGCAGCTTAGACTCTGGGACAGGGGGTGGTGAGCAGTTCTTC
TRBJ2-5	.	.	TRBV5-1	CASSPGRPQETQYF	TGCGCCAGCAGCCCCGGTCGCCCTCAAGAGACCCAGTACTTC
TRBJ2-5	.	.	TRBV25-1	CASSRETQYF	TGTGCCAGCAGTCGAGAGACCCAGTACTTC
TRBJ2-7	.	TRBD1	TRBV9	CASSVGQGAWYEQYF	TGTGCCAGCAGCGTAGGACAGGGGGCGTGGTACGAGCAGTACTTC
TRBJ2-7	.	.	TRBV5-6	CASSEVPTNYEQYF	TGTGCCAGCAGCGAGGTTCCCACCAACTACGAGCAGTACTTC
TRBJ1-5	.	.	TRBV30	CAYGYNRGNQPQHF	TGTGCCTATGGGTATAACAGGGGCAATCAGCCCCAGCATTTT
TRBJ1-6	.	.	TRBV5-1	CASSLGFPENSPLHF	TGCGCCAGCAGCTTGGGGTTCCCAGAAAATTCACCCCTCCACTTT
TRBJ1-2	medium-sized	.	TRBV7-9	CASSLVQGLITF	TGTGCCAGCAGCTTAGTACAGGGTTTAATCACCTTC
TRBJ2-2	.	.	TRBV6-5	CASSYRLRSWPGELFF	TGTGCCAGCAGTTACCGACTACGGAGTTGGCCCGGGGAGCTGTTTTTT
TRBJ2-4	.	.	TRBV5-4	CASSSPGLVPNF	TGTGCCAGCAGCTCCCCGGGACTGGTACCAAACTTC
TRBJ2-7	.	.	TRBV19	CASSIEGHGLYEQYF	TGTGCCAGTAGTATAGAGGGGCATGGATTGTACGAGCAGTACTTC
TRBJ2-3	.	.	TRBV11-1	CASSYGGQSTDTQYF	TGTGCCAGCAGCTATGGAGGACAGAGCACAGATACGCAGTATTTT
TRBJ1-1	.	.	TRBV9	CASSVNPGTEAFF	TGTGCCAGCAGCGTAAATCCGGGGACTGAAGCTTTCTTT
TRBJ2-7	.	TRBD1	TRBV7-8	CASSLDLRDSPEQYF	TGTGCCAGCAGCCTTGACCTCCGGGACAGTCCCGAGCAGTACTTC
TRBJ1-3	.	TRBD1	TRBV27	CASSYNGQGSGNTIYF	TGTGCCAGCAGTTACAACGGACAGGGTTCCGGAAACACCATATATTTT
TRBJ1-3	.	TRBD1	TRBV10-3	CATQRDRGRIPGNTIYF	TGTGCCACCCAACGGGACAGGGGGCGCATTCCTGGAAACACCATATATTTT
TRBJ1-5	.	.	TRBV4-1	CASSQEEGGEGNQPQHF	TGCGCCAGCAGCCAAGAGGAGGGCGGTGAGGGCAATCAGCCCCAGCATTTT
TRBJ2-2	.	.	TRBV19	CASIAGPNTGELFF	TGTGCCAGTATTGCAGGGCCGAACACCGGGGAGCTGTTTTTT
TRBJ1-5	.	TRBD1	TRBV30	CAWSGTGGFGQPQHF	TGTGCCTGGAGTGGGACAGGGGGCTTCGGTCAGCCCCAGCATTTT
TRBJ2-2	.	TRBD1	TRBV19	CASSPRTGGGTGELFF	TGTGCCAGTAGTCCGCGGACAGGGGGAGGGACCGGGGAGCTGTTTTTT
TRBJ1-6	.	.	TRBV27	CASSFIGNSPLHF	TGTGCCAGCAGTTTCATCGGTAATTCACCCCTCCACTTT
TRBJ2-7	.	TRBD1	TRBV25-1	CASSGGQGYEQYF	TGTGCCAGCAGTGGGGGACAGGGCTACGAGCAGTACTTC
TRBJ1-1	.	.	TRBV7-2	CASSLYEGNTEAFF	TGTGCCAGCAGCTTATATGAGGGCAACACTGAAGCTTTCTTT
TRBJ1-1	.	TRBD1	TRBV7-2	CASSPGGRSNTEAFF	TGTGCCAGCAGCCCAGGGGGCAGGTCGAACACTGAAGCTTTCTTT
TRBJ1-1	.	.	TRBV18	CASSPEAGGTEAFF	TGTGCCAGCTCACCAGAGGCGGGCGGCACTGAAGCTTTCTTT
TRBJ1-3	.	.	TRBV5-5	CASSFSGGDGNTIYF	TGTGCCAGCAGCTTCTCGGGGGGGGATGGAAACACCATATATTTT
TRBJ1-3	.	.	TRBV5-4	CAAGGTGPSGNTIYF	TGTGCCGCCGGAGGAACAGGGCCCTCTGGAAACACCATATATTTT
TRBJ2-7	.	.	TRBV5-8	CASSLYEQYF	TGTGCCAGCAGCCTTTACGAGCAGTACTTC
TRBJ2-1	.	.	TRBV5-4	CASSTRTAGWGNEQFF	TGTGCCAGCAGCACGCGAACGGCAGGGTGGGGTAATGAGCAGTTCTTC
TRBJ2-1	.	TRBD1	TRBV27	CASSLARQGSSYNEQFF	TGTGCCAGCAGTTTAGCCAGACAGGGGAGCTCCTACAATGAGCAGTTCTTC
TRBJ2-2	.	.	TRBV7-7	CASNLDLNGGELFF	TGTGCTAGCAACCTAGACCTTAACGGCGGGGAGCTGTTTTTT
TRBJ2-3	.	.	TRBV29-1	CSVFPDPRGSDTQYF	TGCAGCGTTTTTCCAGACCCTAGGGGCTCCGATACGCAGTATTTT